The next 31 T cell receptor beta chains were all read from a single sample in a study of glioma-infiltrating T cells. The iRepertoire nested amplicon-rescue multiplex PCR amplified TCR alpha and beta CDR3s from RNA. Using its own MiXCR run on the multiplex PCR reads, TCRdb lists one record per CDR3 protein. The profile shows tens of thousands of distinct CDR3 sequences, about 25% of them singletons. Sequenced material: glioma tissue, nonneoplastic brain tissue, or PBMCs (not recorded which). These TCRs come from a human donor with low-grade glioma or glioblastoma, undergoing nonglioma brain surgery, or in good health (not recorded which).

This clonotype was seen many times. V usage is TRBV7-2 and J usage is TRBJ1-1, with D unresolved. Germline values: CDR1 SGHTA, CDR2 FQGNSA. The V end was cut by 4 bases, the J end by 4 bases, with 10 bases between. The CDR3 consists of 13 residues. CDR3: CASSSSRSTEAFF. As DNA, the CDR3 is TGTGCCAGCAGCTCGAGTCGGAGCACTGAAGCTTTCTTT.

V usage is TRBV5-1 and J usage is TRBJ2-5, with D hard to call. The germline V gene has CDR1 SGHRS and CDR2 YFSETQ. This CDR3 spans 13 amino acids. The V gene lost 4 bases and the J gene lost 6 bases, with 13 bases spanning the gap. CDR3 sequence (DNA): TGCGCCAGCAGCCCGGATGGGATGAAGACCCAGTACTTC. Protein sequence: CASSPDGMKTQYF.

This clonotype was observed at least ten times. V and J are TRBV12-3 or TRBV12-4 and TRBJ1-3; D is perhaps TRBD1 (5 bases). Trimming removed 6 bases at V and 2 bases at J, with 11 bases between. The CDR3 runs to 14 residues. CDR3 coding DNA: TGTGCCAGCAGCATCGGGGGGGCTGGAAACACCATATATTTT. This translates into CASSIGGAGNTIYF.

This clonotype was counted at least ten times. The chain has TRBV2 and TRBJ2-1, with a weak D call TRBD1 (5 bases). Germline V gives CDR1 SNHLY, CDR2 FYNNEI. Trimming took 6 bases from V and 4 from J, leaving 16 bases between them. The CDR3 covers 15 residues. The CDR3 bases are TGTGCCAGCAGGATGACAGACTCGCTGTACAATGAGCAGTTCTTC. As protein: CASRMTDSLYNEQFF.

The sample holds many counts of this clonotype. The chain uses TRBV6-1 and TRBJ2-1, with 9 positions matching TRBD2. V lost 6 bases, J lost 2 bases, and 2 bases stayed unmatched. CDR1 MNHNS and CDR2 SASEGT come from the germline V gene. This CDR3 region has 14 residues. CDR3 nucleotides: TGTGCCAGCAGGGAGCGGGAGGCCTACAATGAGCAGTTCTTC. Its translation is CASREREAYNEQFF.

In its sample, this clonotype was seen many times. CDR3 residues: CASSSLGEGYEQYF. As DNA, the CDR3 is TGTGCCAGCAGCTCGTTGGGGGAGGGCTACGAGCAGTACTTC. The chain employs TRBV6-1 and TRBJ2-7, with 7 bases lining up with TRBD2. The CDR3 is 14 residues long. Looked up from germline, CDR1 is MNHNS and CDR2 is SASEGT. J was trimmed by 3 bases and V by 6 bases; bases with no gene match: 8.

V usage is TRBV5-1 and J usage is TRBJ2-1; 15 nucleotides agree with TRBD2. This CDR3 is built from 19 residues. Germline assignment: CDR1 SGHRS and CDR2 YFSETQ. V trimming: 4 bases; J trimming: 0 bases; junction bases outside the gene matches: 8. CDR3 region: CASSLAGLAGGSSYNEQFF. The CDR3 DNA reads as TGCGCCAGCAGCCTCGCAGGACTAGCGGGAGGGAGCTCCTACAATGAGCAGTTCTTC.

The DNA of the CDR3 is TGCAGCGGACAGGTCGAGGGTTTTGAGTTCTTC. As protein: CSGQVEGFEFF. The chain has TRBV29-1 and TRBJ2-1; possibly TRBD1 for D (6 bases). The V gene's germline CDR1 is SQVTM and CDR2 ANQGSEA. The CDR3 consists of 11 residues. V was pared by 7 bases and J by 14 bases, with 18 bases between.

This clonotype was counted many times. V and J are TRBV6-1 and TRBJ2-7; 8 bases are shared with TRBD1. After removal of 7 bases from V and 6 bases from J, the junction contained 11 bases not matched to a gene. The CDR3 has 14 residues. Germline CDR1 reads MNHNS; CDR2 reads SASEGT. CDR3 sequence (DNA): TGTGCCAGCAAGAGGGCAGGGGGCTTCGGCGAGCAGTACTTC. Protein sequence: CASKRAGGFGEQYF.

There are many counts of this clonotype. The rearrangement joins TRBV20-1 to TRBJ2-7; no clear D gene. Germline CDR1 and CDR2: DFQATT and SNEGSKA (reference sequence). The V gene lost 0 bases and the J gene lost 7 bases, with 10 bases spanning the gap. The CDR3 spans 12 residues. DNA of the CDR3: TGCAGTGCTAGAGAGACTGAACTGGAGCAGTACTTC. This sequence encodes CSARETELEQYF.

This clonotype was seen repeatedly, ten times or more. The chain links TRBV10-1 to TRBJ1-6; D remains ambiguous. The V end lost 3 bases, the J end lost 9 bases, and 9 bases lay between the germline ends. Germline V gene lookup returns CDR1 WNHNN and CDR2 SYGVQD (reference sequence). The CDR3 runs to 13 residues. The DNA for the CDR3 is TGCGCCAGCAGTGAAAGCCCTCTTTCACCCCTCCACTTT. Protein sequence: CASSESPLSPLHF.

This clonotype has a count of ten or more. The chain employs TRBV27 and TRBJ1-1, with 7 bases that match TRBD1. This CDR3 comprises 15 residues. The J segment lost 4 bases and the V segment lost 6 bases, leaving 11 bases of the junction unmatched. Looked up from germline, CDR1 is MNHEY and CDR2 is SMNVEV (reference sequence). The CDR3 protein is CASRWTGPKGTEAFF. In DNA form, the CDR3 reads TGTGCCAGCAGATGGACAGGTCCTAAAGGCACTGAAGCTTTCTTT.

This clonotype was detected a few times. The chain employs TRBV19 and TRBJ2-3; 9 nucleotides match TRBD1. This CDR3 has 14 amino acids. CDR1 and CDR2 (germline): LNHDA, SQIVND (reference sequence). V lost 8 bases, J lost 3 bases, and 6 bases stayed unmatched. The CDR3 coding sequence is TGTGCCAGTGTCCGCGACAGGGGGACAGATACGCAGTATTTT. Translating gives CASVRDRGTDTQYF.

The chain employs TRBV4-2 and TRBJ2-3; D is uncertain. V was trimmed by 1 base and J by 0 bases, leaving 8 bases between them. This CDR3 contains 15 residues. The V gene's germline CDR1 is LGHNA and CDR2 YNFKEQ. This CDR3 is CASSQVRASTDTQYF. Here the CDR3 DNA reads TGTGCCAGCAGCCAAGTACGGGCTAGCACAGATACGCAGTATTTT.

CDR3 region: CASSLAQAPGGNEQFF. The CDR3 DNA reads as TGCGCCAGCAGCTTGGCCCAAGCCCCAGGGGGCAATGAGCAGTTCTTC. The chain recombines TRBV5-1 with TRBJ2-1, with 7 bases lining up with TRBD1. The germline gives CDR1 SGHRS, CDR2 YFSETQ. V trimming: 0 bases; J trimming: 6 bases; junction bases outside the gene matches: 9. The CDR3 runs to 16 residues.

The chain uses TRBV10-2 and TRBJ2-3, with a possible D match to TRBD2 (5 bases). Germline V gene data show CDR1 as WSHSY and CDR2 as SAAADI. The ends were cut back, 6 bases at V and 2 bases at J, with 9 bases in the middle. The CDR3 consists of 13 residues. CDR3 DNA sequence: TGCGCCAGCAGGGGCGGGTACACAGATACGCAGTATTTT. This codes for CASRGGYTDTQYF.

By share, this clonotype counts as medium-sized (0.01 to 0.1%). The chain links TRBV7-8 to TRBJ1-1; 10 bases line up with TRBD1. Germline V gene data show CDR1 as SGHVS and CDR2 as FQNEAQ. The CDR3 contains 14 residues. The ends lost 1 base at V and 5 bases at J; junction bases unmatched: 1. DNA of the CDR3: TGTGCCAGCAGCTTAGGGGACAGGGGTACTGAAGCTTTCTTT. It is translated as CASSLGDRGTEAFF.

The table lists this clonotype with many counts. The chain links TRBV19 to TRBJ1-5; D uncertain. V was shortened by 4 bases and J by 5 bases, with 12 bases between the two germline ends. CDR1 LNHDA and CDR2 SQIVND come from the germline V gene (reference sequence). The CDR3 consists of 14 residues. The CDR3 DNA follows: TGTGCCAGTAGTAATGGAGGCAGTTATCAGCCCCAGCATTTT. It is translated as CASSNGGSYQPQHF.

This clonotype was seen ten or more times. The V and J genes are TRBV7-9 and TRBJ1-4; D perhaps matches TRBD1 (6 bases). The CDR3 consists of 15 residues. V was trimmed by 1 base and J by 8 bases, leaving 14 bases between them. CDR1 is SEHNR, CDR2 FQNEAQ, per germline (reference sequence). The CDR3 reads CASSLGGAREEKLFF. The CDR3 DNA sequence: TGTGCCAGCAGCTTAGGGGGGGCGCGAGAAGAAAAACTGTTTTTT. Looking up the rest from reference TRBV7-9 and TRBJ1-4 gives the full variable domain: DTGVSQNPRHKITKRGQNVTFRCDPISEHNRLYWYRQTLGQGPEFLTYFQNEAQLEKSRLLSDRFSAERPKGSFSTLEIQRTEQGDSAMYLCASSLGGAREEKLFFGSGTQLSVL.

This sequence joins TRBV12-3 or TRBV12-4 and TRBJ1-2, with 9 bases lining up with TRBD1. The CDR3 is 15 amino acids. V was clipped by 4 bases and J by 8 bases; unmatched bases: 11. The CDR3 here is CASSYRGRIIGGYTF. The CDR3, as DNA: TGTGCCAGCAGTTACAGGGGGCGCATAATCGGGGGCTACACCTTC.

This clonotype was picked up many times. V usage is TRBV7-6 and J usage is TRBJ2-1; D possibly corresponds to TRBD2 (6 bases). Germline CDR1 reads SGHVS; CDR2 reads FNYEAQ. CDR3 length equals 13 residues. With 7 bases removed from V and 5 bases from J, the gap between germline ends came to 12 bases. This chain's CDR3 is CASKTPSDNEQFF. The DNA for the CDR3 is TGTGCCAGCAAAACCCCTAGCGACAATGAGCAGTTCTTC.

DNA of the CDR3: TGCGCCAGCAGCTGGGGTGGGGGAAAACAAGAGACCCAGTACTTC. Translation gives CASSWGGGKQETQYF. J is TRBJ2-5 and V is TRBV5-1; D assignment may be TRBD1 or TRBD2 (5 bases each). V gave up 3 bases and J gave up 2 bases, with 14 bases separating them. Germline V CDR1 and CDR2: SGHRS, YFSETQ. The CDR3 sequence is 15 residues long.

V and J are TRBV9 and TRBJ2-7; 7 bases map to TRBD2. The germline V gene encodes CDR1 SGDLS and CDR2 YYNGEE. The V segment lost 0 bases and the J segment 2 bases; nucleotides outside the gene matches: 5. The CDR3 contains 15 residues. The CDR3: CASSVDLGRAYEQYF. CDR3 bases: TGTGCCAGCAGCGTAGACTTGGGGAGGGCCTACGAGCAGTACTTC.

There are many counts of this clonotype. The chain combines TRBV7-2 with TRBJ1-5; a possible D gene is TRBD1 (5 bases). There are 15 residues in the CDR3. Germline V gene sequence: CDR1 SGHTA, CDR2 FQGNSA. The V end lost 0 bases, the J end lost 4 bases, and 10 bases lay between the germline ends. The CDR3 protein is CASSLAGGNNQPQHF. CDR3 DNA sequence: TGTGCCAGCAGCTTAGCGGGGGGTAATAATCAGCCCCAGCATTTT. The full variable domain, its missing parts supplied by reference TRBV7-2 and TRBJ1-5, is GAGVSQSPSNKVTEKGKDVELRCDPISGHTALYWYRQSLGQGLEFLIYFQGNSAPDKSGLPSDRFSAERTGGSVSTLTIQRTQQEDSAVYLCASSLAGGNNQPQHFGDGTRLSIL.

This clonotype was detected many times. The genes are TRBV2 and TRBJ2-3; D is unresolved. Germline V gives CDR1 SNHLY, CDR2 FYNNEI. Trimming took 5 bases from V and 0 from J, leaving 6 bases between them. This CDR3 is 13 amino acids long. In nucleotides, the CDR3 is TGTGCCAGCAGTTATTCTAGCACAGATACGCAGTATTTT. This sequence encodes CASSYSSTDTQYF.

A remark on this clonotype: A read error is possible here, since a much larger clone lies one base away. V and J are TRBV6-1 and TRBJ2-1, with D perhaps matching TRBD2 (5 bases). In germline, CDR1 is MNHNS, CDR2 SASEGT. CDR3 size: 14 residues. This chain's CDR3 is CASMTRRGHNGQFF. CDR3 DNA sequence: TGCGCCAGCATGACACGCCGAGGGCACAATGGGCAGTTCTTC.

This clonotype was seen at least ten times. The chain recombines TRBV2 with TRBJ1-1; weak D call: TRBD1 (6 bases). The germline V and J ends were trimmed by 7 bases and 1 base, with 13 bases remaining between them. This CDR3 is built from 14 residues. Germline V lookup: CDR1 SNHLY, CDR2 FYNNEI. In DNA, the CDR3 is TGTGCCAGCATCCAGAGGGGGGAGAACACTGAAGCTTTCTTT. It specifies CASIQRGENTEAFF.

This clonotype was recorded many times. This sequence joins TRBV5-1 and TRBJ1-2; no firm D call. V dropped 0 bases and J dropped 5 bases, with 11 bases sitting between them. CDR3 length: 14 amino acids. In germline, CDR1 is SGHRS, CDR2 YFSETQ. This CDR3 is CASSLADRYYGYTF. The CDR3, as DNA: TGCGCCAGCAGCTTGGCTGACCGGTATTATGGCTACACCTTC.

This clonotype was counted at least ten times. The J gene is TRBJ1-5, the V gene TRBV7-2; D is uncertain. The CDR3 has 16 residues. Trimming removed 5 bases at V and 0 bases at J, with 14 bases between. Germline V lookup: CDR1 SGHTA, CDR2 FQGNSA. The CDR3, as DNA: TGTGCCAGCAGCCAAAGACACTACTCTAGCAATCAGCCCCAGCATTTT. As protein: CASSQRHYSSNQPQHF. The entire variable domain, with the rest obtained from reference TRBV7-2 and TRBJ1-5, is as follows: GAGVSQSPSNKVTEKGKDVELRCDPISGHTALYWYRQSLGQGLEFLIYFQGNSAPDKSGLPSDRFSAERTGGSVSTLTIQRTQQEDSAVYLCASSQRHYSSNQPQHFGDGTRLSIL.

This clonotype counts as large (0.1 to 1%). The chain couples TRBV7-8 to TRBJ2-7, with a possible D match to TRBD2 (5 bases). Germline CDR1 SGHVS, CDR2 FQNEAQ. V gave up 5 bases and J gave up 1 base, with 12 bases separating them. The CDR3 is 14 residues long. The DNA of the CDR3 is TGTGCCAGCAGCCCTGGACTCCTTTCCTACGAGCAGTACTTC. Its translation is CASSPGLLSYEQYF.

The chain is built from TRBV5-6 and TRBJ2-7; D possibly corresponds to TRBD2 (6 bases). CDR3 length: 14 residues. Per the germline V gene, CDR1 is SGHDT and CDR2 is YYEEEE. The V and J ends lost 0 bases and 5 bases respectively, with 12 bases between them. The CDR3 DNA follows: TGTGCCAGCAGCTTGGTATCGGGAGAAAACGAGCAGTACTTC. Protein sequence: CASSLVSGENEQYF. Full variable domain (missing parts from reference TRBV5-6 and TRBJ2-7): DAGVTQSPTHLIKTRGQQVTLRCSPKSGHDTVSWYQQALGQGPQFIFQYYEEEERQRGNFPDRFSGHQFPNYSSELNVNALLLGDSALYLCASSLVSGENEQYFGPGTRLTVT.